These 27 T cell receptor beta chains share one sample of origin, sequenced in a study of CD8+CD57+ T cells in acquired aplastic anemia (dated by TCRdb to 2016 to 2018). Patients chosen for sequencing had shown expansion of CD8+CD57+ cells by flow cytometry. The sequencer was an Illumina HiSeq 2000. Genomic DNA was used as template for profiling of TCR beta VDJ combinations and CDR3 sequences. TCRdb cleaned the public reads at Q25 with fastp, built clones with MiXCR and kept in-frame beta chains. Rows are combined by CDR3 protein, so each entry shows the most common genes and DNA. The sample records 260,000 or so distinct CDR3 sequences, 82% of which are singletons. The ten biggest clones cover 40% to 55% of the sample. Sample: sorted CD4+, CD8+, or CD8+CD57+ T cells (not recorded which) from PBMCs. Every receptor here comes from a human donor with aplastic anemia.

On this clonotype: This CDR3 is missing its conserved last phenylalanine or tryptophan, likely due to a read error. The CDR3 nucleotides are TGTGCCAGCAGCTTAGCCGGAGGTCGCGATACGCAGTATTAT. Encoded protein: CASSLAGGRDTQYY. The rearrangement links TRBV2 to TRBJ2-3, with D maybe TRBD2 (5 bases). V was clipped by 6 bases and J by 6 bases, with 16 bases between them. Germline V lookup: CDR1 SNHLY, CDR2 FYNNEI. The CDR3 loop spans 14 amino acids.

This chain joins TRBV7-2 and TRBJ1-2, with 10 bases identical to TRBD1. The V gene end was trimmed by 3 bases and the J gene end by 14 bases; junction bases not matched to a gene: 15. Looked up from germline, CDR1 is SGHTA and CDR2 is FQGNSA. The length of the CDR3 is 15 residues. The CDR3 nucleotides are TGTGCCAGCAGCTTTAGTCGGGACAGGGGCAATGAGCAGACCTTC. This sequence encodes CASSFSRDRGNEQTF.

This clonotype appeared many times. The chain has TRBV5-6 and TRBJ2-1; 8 bases are a match to TRBD2. CDR1 is SGHDT, CDR2 YYEEEE, per germline. V trimming: 0 bases; J trimming: 8 bases; junction bases outside the gene matches: 10. This CDR3 is built from 16 residues. The CDR3 DNA reads TGTGCCAGCAGCTTGGGGGAGGGCGGGGGGAGCGATGAGCAGTTCTTC. This codes for CASSLGEGGGSDEQFF.

This chain's CDR3 is CASSLGNGRNETQYF. For the CDR3, the DNA is TGTGCCAGCAGCTTAGGGAACGGGAGAAATGAGACCCAGTACTTC. The chain is built from TRBV9 and TRBJ2-5; possibly TRBD2 for D (6 bases). This CDR3 has 15 amino acids. Trimming stripped 4 bases from V and 5 bases from J, with 18 bases between. Germline V lookup: CDR1 SGDLS, CDR2 YYNGEE.

The rearrangement uses TRBV14 and TRBJ2-7; 10 nucleotides line up with TRBD2. CDR1 is SGHDN and CDR2 is FVKESK in the germline V gene. The trim removed 1 base at V and 0 bases at J, leaving 6 bases unmatched. There are 17 residues in the CDR3. As DNA, the CDR3 is TGTGCCAGCAGCCAAGGTTTCCTAGCGGGGGACTCCTACGAGCAGTACTTC. This translates into CASSQGFLAGDSYEQYF. The full variable domain, with the rest looked up from reference TRBV14 and TRBJ2-7, is EAGVTQFPSHSVIEKGQTVTLRCDPISGHDNLYWYRRVMGKEIKFLLHFVKESKQDESGMPNNRFLAERTGGTYSTLKVQPAELEDSGVYFCASSQGFLAGDSYEQYFGPGTRLTVT.

Comment on this clonotype: The conserved closing phenylalanine or tryptophan is absent in this CDR3, likely reflecting a read error. The DNA is left out, because the CDR3 cannot be placed on it with certainty; the CDR3 is given as TCRdb lists it. V gene TRBV7-8 combines with J gene TRBJ2-3; the table's D call of TRBD1 was not tested on the DNA. The CDR3 is 13 amino acids in total, end residues counted. The germline V gene encodes CDR1 SGHVS and CDR2 FQNEAQ. CDR3 protein: CASSEGGGHTKYY.

The chain has TRBV2 and TRBJ1-2; D is unresolved. Trimming removed 7 bases from V and 6 bases from J, with 21 bases in between. CDR1 is SNHLY, CDR2 FYNNEI, per germline. This CDR3 is 15 amino acids long. The CDR3 nucleotides read TGTGCCAGCACCCCCCTCTTGGGCGGTATGAATGGCTACACCTTC. It is translated as CASTPLLGGMNGYTF.

CDR3 coding DNA: TGTGCCAGCAGCTTTGATAGAGCCGGGGGGTACGTC. This gives the protein CASSFDRAGGYV. V gene TRBV7-9 combines with J gene TRBJ2-7, with a tentative D call TRBD2 (6 bases). Germline CDR1 SEHNR, CDR2 FQNEAQ (reference sequence). This CDR3 is 12 amino acids long. The germline V and J ends were trimmed by 3 bases and 12 bases, with 15 bases remaining between them.

With respect to this clonotype: A junction boundary mismatches the germline segment, possibly from a read error. The chain links TRBV9 to TRBJ2-5; 7 bases agree with TRBD1. From germline, CDR1 is SGDLS and CDR2 YYNGEE. CDR3 length: 14 residues. Here the CDR3 reads CATSRGSSQESLYF. CDR3 DNA sequence: TGTGCCACCAGCAGGGGGTCCAGCCAGGAGTCCCTGTACTTC.

A single count supports this clonotype. The gene calls are TRBV7-3 and TRBJ1-1, with a tentative D call TRBD1 (5 bases). The V end lost 6 bases, the J end lost 10 bases, and 18 bases lay between the germline ends. Germline V gene lookup returns CDR1 SGHTA and CDR2 FQGTGA. The CDR3 length is 13 residues. CDR3: CASSWGLAAGAFF. The CDR3 DNA follows: TGTGCCAGCAGTTGGGGCTTAGCCGCTGGAGCTTTCTTT. The whole variable domain, remainder taken from reference TRBV7-3 and TRBJ1-1, is GAGVSQTPSNKVTEKGKYVELRCDPISGHTALYWYRQSLGQGPEFLIYFQGTGAADDSGLPNDRFFAVRPEGSVSTLKIQRTERGDSAVYLCASSWGLAAGAFFGQGTRLTVV.

The chain combines TRBV30 with TRBJ2-1; D uncertain. The CDR3 loop spans 13 amino acids. Germline CDR1 and CDR2: GTSNPN and SVGIG (reference sequence). V shed 0 bases and J shed 6 bases, with 9 bases lying between them. The CDR3 nucleotides read TGTGCCTGGAGTGTACTCGAAACCAATGAGCAGTTCTTC. Protein product: CAWSVLETNEQFF.

As regards this clonotype: One end of the junction varies from germline; a read error may be responsible. The J gene is TRBJ2-7, the V gene TRBV7-8; D may be TRBD2 (6 bases). Germline assignment: CDR1 SGHVS and CDR2 FQNEAQ. The CDR3 has 15 residues. The DNA for the CDR3 is TGTGCCAGCAGCTGGGCGGGGATGACCGCCTACCAGCAGTACTTC. Translated, it gives CASSWAGMTAYQQYF.

The CDR3 loop reads CASSLERGEPGDRYTF. The CDR3 bases are TGTGCCAGCAGCTTGGAGAGAGGGGAGCCCGGGGATCGCTACACCTTC. The chain couples TRBV9 to TRBJ1-2, with D possibly matching TRBD1 (5 bases). Germline CDR1 reads SGDLS; CDR2 reads YYNGEE. V lost 4 bases and J lost 9, with 25 bases in between. This CDR3 is 16 amino acids long.

On this clonotype itself: Likely a read error: the CDR3 ends without its conserved phenylalanine or tryptophan. The V call is TRBV7-8, the J call TRBJ2-3; maybe TRBD1 (5 bases). The DNA end is more similar to TRBJ1-5, so the J call may be wrong. Germline CDR1 and CDR2: SGHVS and FQNEAQ. The CDR3 is 13 amino acids. The CDR3 spells CASGYGGTDTQHS. CDR3 nucleotides: TGTGCCAGCGGGTATGGGGGAACAGATACGCAGCATTCT.

About this clonotype: Compared with germline, one end of the junction differs, possibly owing to a read error. CDR3 residues: CASSIAGGPYKEHF. CDR3 DNA sequence: TGTGCCAGCAGTATAGCGGGCGGACCCTATAAGGAGCATTTT. J is TRBJ2-3 and V is TRBV19; 7 bases map to TRBD2. Germline loops: CDR1 LNHDA, CDR2 SQIVND (reference sequence). The CDR3 runs 14 residues.

The chain couples TRBV7-8 to TRBJ2-1, with 9 positions matching TRBD2. The CDR3 extends over 19 amino acids. With V trimmed by 4 bases and J by 4 bases, 17 bases remained unmatched. The V gene's germline CDR1 is SGHVS and CDR2 FQNEAQ. For the CDR3, the DNA is TGTGCCAGCAGCTCGGGACTAGCCACAGATACGCAGTATTACAATGAGCAGTTCTTC. Its translation is CASSSGLATDTQYYNEQFF.

As DNA, the CDR3 is TGTGCCAGCAGCTCCGGGACAGGGGTTCGGTACTTC. It codes for CASSSGTGVRYF. The V and J genes are TRBV2 and TRBJ2-7; 10 nucleotides line up with TRBD1. The germline gives CDR1 SNHLY, CDR2 FYNNEI. The CDR3 is 12 amino acids. V gave up 6 bases and J gave up 12 bases; unmatched junction bases: 8.

The count of this clonotype is one. The chain has TRBV27 and TRBJ1-6; D is possibly TRBD1 (5 bases). CDR3 length: 17 amino acids. With 6 bases removed from V and 0 bases from J, the gap between germline ends came to 15 bases. Germline V gene sequence: CDR1 MNHEY, CDR2 SMNVEV (reference sequence). The CDR3 protein is CASSLQGTHSYNSPLHF. The CDR3 DNA follows: TGTGCCAGCAGCTTGCAGGGTACCCACTCCTATAATTCACCCCTCCACTTT.

The V and J genes are TRBV7-2 and TRBJ1-1; 7 nucleotides match TRBD1. The V gene end was trimmed by 2 bases and the J gene end by 10 bases; junction bases not matched to a gene: 13. CDR1 SGHTA and CDR2 FQGNSA come from the germline V gene. The CDR3 contains 15 residues. CDR3 nucleotides: TGTGCCAGCAGCTTACATCCAGACGGGACAGCCCTAGCTTTCTTT. This codes for CASSLHPDGTALAFF.

This clonotype was counted a few times. The chain recombines TRBV4-3 with TRBJ2-2; 8 bases match TRBD1. CDR3 length equals 16 residues. Trimming cost V 3 bases and J 0 bases; bases outside gene matches: 3. CDR1 LGHNA and CDR2 YSLEER come from the germline V gene. In nucleotides, the CDR3 is TGCGCCAGCAGCCATACAGGGGGGCCGAACACCGGGGAGCTGTTTTTT. It translates to CASSHTGGPNTGELFF.

V and J are TRBV10-3 and TRBJ1-6; TRBD1 aligns across 7 bases. Germline values: CDR1 ENHRY, CDR2 SYGVKD. Trimming took 3 bases from V and 7 from J; bases not matched to a gene: 6. The CDR3 is made up of 15 amino acids. The CDR3 loop reads CAISEETGENSPLHF. CDR3 nucleotides: TGTGCCATCAGTGAAGAAACAGGGGAGAATTCACCCCTCCACTTT.

This rearrangement joins TRBV29-1 to TRBJ2-5, with a weak D call TRBD1 (6 bases). TRBJ2-7 matches the DNA end more closely, so the J call is doubtful. This CDR3 has 14 residues. Germline V gene lookup returns CDR1 SQVTM and CDR2 ANQGSEA. Here the CDR3 reads CSVETGTTRYEQYF. The CDR3 DNA sequence: TGCAGCGTTGAAACCGGGACAACTCGCTACGAGCAGTACTTC.

This clonotype showed up just a few times. The genes are TRBV5-1 and TRBJ2-7; 9 bases fit TRBD1. Germline CDR1 SGHRS, CDR2 YFSETQ. Trimming cost V 1 base and J 8 bases; bases outside gene matches: 7. This CDR3 has 14 residues. CDR3 DNA: TGCGCCAGCAGCTTGATCGGGACAGGGTTCAAGCAGTACTTC. It is translated as CASSLIGTGFKQYF.

This chain joins TRBV5-1 and TRBJ1-1; 7 bases match TRBD1. The CDR3 is 15 amino acids. The J segment lost 1 base and the V segment lost 6 bases, leaving 9 bases of the junction unmatched. Germline assignment: CDR1 SGHRS and CDR2 YFSETQ. CDR3 sequence reads: CASNHVYRGNTEAFF. CDR3 in DNA: TGCGCCAGCAATCATGTCTACAGGGGGAACACTGAAGCTTTCTTT.

The chain is built from TRBV7-3 and TRBJ1-1, with D possibly TRBD1 on 5 matching bases. Germline values: CDR1 SGHTA, CDR2 FQGTGA. This CDR3 comprises 14 residues. V gave up 4 bases and J gave up 1 base, with 10 bases separating them. CDR3: CASSSGIRNTEAFF. DNA of the CDR3: TGTGCCAGCAGCTCAGGGATAAGGAACACTGAAGCTTTCTTT. Based on the CDR3 plus reference TRBV7-3 and TRBJ1-1, the full variable domain is GAGVSQTPSNKVTEKGKYVELRCDPISGHTALYWYRQSLGQGPEFLIYFQGTGAADDSGLPNDRFFAVRPEGSVSTLKIQRTERGDSAVYLCASSSGIRNTEAFFGQGTRLTVV.

This chain joins TRBV5-1 and TRBJ2-7; D remains ambiguous. V was pared by 1 base and J by 1 base, with 21 bases between. CDR3 length: 18 amino acids. CDR1 SGHRS and CDR2 YFSETQ come from the germline V gene. Here the CDR3 DNA reads TGCGCCAGCAGCTTGCGTTCGGACGATAAAGCCCTTTCCTACGAGCAGTACGTC. The encoded protein is CASSLRSDDKALSYEQYV.

CDR3 nucleotide sequence: TGTGCCAGCAGGGACGGGGGAGGTGCTGAGCAGTATTTT. This gives the protein CASRDGGGAEQYF. The chain links TRBV7-8 to TRBJ2-3; possibly TRBD2 for D (6 bases). V was clipped by 6 bases and J by 11 bases, with 18 bases between them. The CDR3 spans 13 residues. CDR1 is SGHVS and CDR2 is FQNEAQ in the germline V gene.